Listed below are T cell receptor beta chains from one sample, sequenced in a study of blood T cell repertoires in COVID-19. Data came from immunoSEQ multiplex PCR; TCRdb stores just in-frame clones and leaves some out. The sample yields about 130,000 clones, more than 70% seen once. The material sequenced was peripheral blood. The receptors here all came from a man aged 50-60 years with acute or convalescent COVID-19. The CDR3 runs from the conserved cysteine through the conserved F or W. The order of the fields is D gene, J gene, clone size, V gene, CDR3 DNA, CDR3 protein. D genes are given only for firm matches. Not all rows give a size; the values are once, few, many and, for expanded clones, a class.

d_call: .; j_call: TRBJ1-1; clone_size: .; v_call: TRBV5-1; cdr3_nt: TGCGCCAGCAGCGTCAATGCGGGCACTGAAGCTTTCTTT; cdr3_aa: CASSVNAGTEAFF
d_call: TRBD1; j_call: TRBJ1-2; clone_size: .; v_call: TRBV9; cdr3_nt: TGTGCCAGCAGCAGGGACAGGGACGGCTACACCTTC; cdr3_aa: CASSRDRDGYTF
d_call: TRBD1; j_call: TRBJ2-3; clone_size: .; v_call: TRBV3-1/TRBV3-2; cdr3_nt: TGTGCCAGCAGTCGGACCGGGACAGACTCAGATACGCAGTATTTT; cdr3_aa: CASSRTGTDSDTQYF
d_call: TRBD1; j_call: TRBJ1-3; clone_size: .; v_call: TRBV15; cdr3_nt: TGTGCCACCAGCAGAGCGCAGGGGGCTGGAAACACCATATATTTT; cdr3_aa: CATSRAQGAGNTIYF
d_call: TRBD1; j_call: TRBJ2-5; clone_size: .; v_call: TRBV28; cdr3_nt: TGTGCCAGCAGTGAACACAGGGGGCAGGGAGAGACCCAGTACTTC; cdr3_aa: CASSEHRGQGETQYF
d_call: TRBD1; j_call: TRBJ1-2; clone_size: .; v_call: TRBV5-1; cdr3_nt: TGCGCCAGCAGCTTGGCTGGACAGGGCGAGGGCTACACCTTC; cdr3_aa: CASSLAGQGEGYTF
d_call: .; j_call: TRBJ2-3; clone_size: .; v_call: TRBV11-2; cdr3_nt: TGTGCCAGCAGCTCGGGACAAAGCACAGATACGCAGTATTTT; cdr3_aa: CASSSGQSTDTQYF
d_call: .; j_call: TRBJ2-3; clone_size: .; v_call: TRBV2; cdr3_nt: TGTGCCAGAAAAGTCGACAGGCGCACAGATACGCAGTATTTT; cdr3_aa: CARKVDRRTDTQYF
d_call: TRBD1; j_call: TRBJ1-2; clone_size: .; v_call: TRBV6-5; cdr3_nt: TGTGCCAGCAGTTACCTGTACCAGGGGGGCTATGGCTACACCTTC; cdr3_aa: CASSYLYQGGYGYTF
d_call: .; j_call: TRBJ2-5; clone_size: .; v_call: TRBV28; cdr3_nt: TGTGCCAGCAGTCCCCGGGGGAGGTCGGAGACCCAGTACTTC; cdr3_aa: CASSPRGRSETQYF
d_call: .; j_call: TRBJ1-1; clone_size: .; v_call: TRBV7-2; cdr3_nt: TGTGCCAGCAGCTTATGGGCAGGAGGGGAAGCTTTCTTT; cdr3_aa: CASSLWAGGEAFF
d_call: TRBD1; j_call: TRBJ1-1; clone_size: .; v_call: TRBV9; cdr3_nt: TGTGCCAGCAGCGCTACCGGGACAGCTGAAGCTTTCTTT; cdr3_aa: CASSATGTAEAFF
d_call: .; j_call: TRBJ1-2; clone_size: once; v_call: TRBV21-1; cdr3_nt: TGTGCCAGCAGCAACCCCGGGAGAGGGGGCTACACCTTC; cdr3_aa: CASSNPGRGGYTF
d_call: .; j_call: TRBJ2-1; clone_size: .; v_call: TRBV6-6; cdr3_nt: TGTGCCAGCCTCACGACCCTGCAGGGAAGGTATGAGCAGTTCTTC; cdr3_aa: CASLTTLQGRYEQFF
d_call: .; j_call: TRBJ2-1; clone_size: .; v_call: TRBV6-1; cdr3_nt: TGTGCCAGCAGTGATCGGTACTTCAATGAGCAGTTCTTC; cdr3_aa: CASSDRYFNEQFF
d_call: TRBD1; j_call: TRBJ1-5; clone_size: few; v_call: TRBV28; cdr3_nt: TGTGCCAGCAGCCTGACAGGGGAATATCAGCCCCAGCATTTT; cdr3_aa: CASSLTGEYQPQHF
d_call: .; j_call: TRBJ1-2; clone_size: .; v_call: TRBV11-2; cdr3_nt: TGTGCCAGCAGCTTAAGCGAATATGGCTACACCTTC; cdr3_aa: CASSLSEYGYTF
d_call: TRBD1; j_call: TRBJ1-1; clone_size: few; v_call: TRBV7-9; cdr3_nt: TGTGCCAGCAGACCCGGGACAGGGGGAGCTTTCTTT; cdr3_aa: CASRPGTGGAFF
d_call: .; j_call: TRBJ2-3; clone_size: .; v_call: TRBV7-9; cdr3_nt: TGTGCCAGCAGCTTTTTGGGGCTAGATACGCAGTATTTT; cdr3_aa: CASSFLGLDTQYF
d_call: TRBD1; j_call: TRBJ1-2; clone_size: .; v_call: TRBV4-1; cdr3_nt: TGCGCCAGCAGACCAGAGGACAGGAACTATGGCTACACCTTC; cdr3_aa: CASRPEDRNYGYTF
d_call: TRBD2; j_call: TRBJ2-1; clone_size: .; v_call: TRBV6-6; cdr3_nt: TGTGCCAGCAGTCATTCAGCGGGAAGGTTTAGTTCCTACAATGAGCAGTTCTTC; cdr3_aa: CASSHSAGRFSSYNEQFF
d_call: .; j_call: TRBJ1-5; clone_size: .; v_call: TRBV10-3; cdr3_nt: TGTGCCATCAGTGAGTCCGTCAGCAATCAGCCCCAGCATTTT; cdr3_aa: CAISESVSNQPQHF